The 20 T cell receptor beta chains presented below share a single source sample, sequenced in a study of technical replicates of blood from four donors. Assay used: immunoSEQ multiplex PCR; TCRdb lists only in-frame clones, some missing. The data show 75,000 to 95,000 clones, approximately 94% seen once. The specimen was T cells isolated from PBMCs. Every receptor here comes from a human donor in good health.

J is TRBJ1-1 and V is TRBV10-3; 8 nucleotides align to TRBD1. V lost 6 bases to trimming and J lost 7 bases; unmatched junction nucleotides: 7. The CDR3 consists of 13 residues. CDR1 is ENHRY, CDR2 SYGVKD, per germline. The CDR3 nucleotides read TGTGCCATCAGAATGACAGGGGATAATGAAGCTTTCTTT. It codes for CAIRMTGDNEAFF.

The gene calls are TRBV6-5 and TRBJ1-5, with 8 positions matching TRBD1. CDR3 length equals 16 residues. With 4 bases clipped from V and 9 bases from J, the junction kept 14 bases outside the gene matches. Germline lookup yields CDR1 MNHEY and CDR2 SVGAGI. The CDR3 nucleotides are TGTGCCAGCAGTTCCCGACAGGGGTCCATCTCCAGGCCCCAGCATTTT. Its translation is CASSSRQGSISRPQHF.

The rearrangement joins TRBV6-1 to TRBJ2-3, with TRBD2 as a possible D gene (6 bases). CDR3 size: 16 residues. Germline CDR1 MNHNS, CDR2 SASEGT. The germline V and J ends were trimmed by 3 bases and 4 bases, with 17 bases remaining between them. CDR3 in DNA: TGTGCCAGCAGTGAGGGATGGGGACTGGACGCAGATACGCAGTATTTT. Encoded protein: CASSEGWGLDADTQYF.

CDR3 DNA sequence: TGCGCCAGCAGCTTGGCCGGGACAGGGAACAATCAGCCCCAGCATTTT. It codes for CASSLAGTGNNQPQHF. The chain uses TRBV5-1 and TRBJ1-5, with 9 bases fitting TRBD1. V gave up 0 bases and J gave up 3 bases; unmatched junction bases: 4. This CDR3 contains 16 residues. Germline loops: CDR1 SGHRS, CDR2 YFSETQ.

This chain links TRBV7-9 with TRBJ2-5; possibly TRBD1 for D (6 bases). The CDR3 runs to 13 residues. Per germline, CDR1 SEHNR and CDR2 FQNEAQ (reference sequence). Between the trimmed V and J ends, which lost 1 base and 7 bases, there was a span of 10 bases. Here the CDR3 reads CASSLGTVGTQYF. The CDR3 DNA follows: TGTGCCAGCAGCTTAGGGACAGTTGGGACCCAGTACTTC.

The CDR3 coding sequence is TGCGCCAGCAGCCAAGAAGTCACACAGGGGGTCCACTATGGCTACACCTTC. Translated: CASSQEVTQGVHYGYTF. This chain links TRBV4-1 with TRBJ1-2, with 8 bases matching TRBD1. Germline CDR1 MGHRA, CDR2 YSYEKL. The CDR3 has 17 amino acids. The ends lost 0 bases at V and 3 bases at J; junction bases unmatched: 9.

The genes are TRBV7-7 and TRBJ2-7; 7 bases are a match to TRBD2. Unmatched junction bases numbered 4, after V lost 5 bases and J lost 3 bases. The CDR3 runs to 13 residues. The V gene's germline CDR1 is SSHAT and CDR2 FNYEAQ (reference sequence). CDR3 in amino acids: CASSAGTIYEQYF. DNA for the CDR3: TGTGCCAGCAGCGCTGGGACTATCTACGAGCAGTACTTC. Supplemented by reference TRBV7-7 and TRBJ2-7, the full variable domain reads GAGVSQSPRYKVTKRGQDVTLRCDPISSHATLYWYQQALGQGPEFLTYFNYEAQPDKSGLPSDRFSAERPEGSISTLTIQRTEQRDSAMYRCASSAGTIYEQYFGPGTRLTVT.

The chain joins TRBV2 to TRBJ1-1; TRBD1 might be the D (5 bases). V was cut by 10 bases and J by 5 bases, with 11 bases left in between. The germline V gene has CDR1 SNHLY and CDR2 FYNNEI. CDR3 length: 11 residues. The CDR3 reads CAIWGGTEAFF. The CDR3, as DNA: TGTGCCATCTGGGGGGGAACTGAAGCTTTCTTT.

The chain links TRBV5-4 to TRBJ1-2; 8 positions match TRBD1. Per the germline V gene, CDR1 is SGHNT and CDR2 is YYREEE (reference sequence). Trimming took 0 bases from V and 4 from J; bases not matched to a gene: 8. The CDR3 totals 16 residues. The CDR3 bases are TGTGCCAGCAGCTTGGGGTTGGCAGACAGGGGCTATGGCTACACCTTC. It specifies CASSLGLADRGYGYTF.

The V call is TRBV19, the J call TRBJ1-1; D possibly corresponds to TRBD1 (6 bases). CDR1 is LNHDA and CDR2 is SQIVND in the germline V gene (reference sequence). The CDR3 totals 12 residues. The V and J ends lost 5 bases and 6 bases respectively, with 10 bases between them. The CDR3 here is CASSQGMAEAFF. DNA of the CDR3: TGTGCCAGTAGTCAGGGGATGGCTGAAGCTTTCTTT.

V gene TRBV18 combines with J gene TRBJ2-7, with D uncertain. V was pared by 3 bases and J by 3 bases, with 9 bases between. Germline CDR1 KGHSH, CDR2 LQKENI. The CDR3 has 13 amino acids. The CDR3 sequence: CASSPAGIYEQYF. CDR3 DNA: TGTGCCAGCTCACCTGCAGGCATCTACGAGCAGTACTTC. Supplemented by reference TRBV18 and TRBJ2-7, the full variable domain reads NAGVMQNPRHLVRRRGQEARLRCSPMKGHSHVYWYRQLPEEGLKFMVYLQKENIIDESGMPKERFSAEFPKEGPSILRIQQVVRGDSAAYFCASSPAGIYEQYFGPGTRLTVT.

The table lists this clone with a count of one. The genes are TRBV6-5 and TRBJ1-4, with a weak D call TRBD1 (6 bases). Germline CDR1 and CDR2: MNHEY and SVGAGI. V lost 4 bases to trimming and J lost 0 bases, with 9 bases between them. The CDR3 length is 15 residues. The CDR3 region has the DNA TGTGCCAGCAGTTCGAACAGGGCAACTAATGAAAAACTGTTTTTT. Protein product: CASSSNRATNEKLFF.

V and J are TRBV4-1 and TRBJ2-7; a possible D gene is TRBD2 (5 bases). V lost 0 bases, J lost 0 bases, and 12 bases lay in between. There are 16 residues in the CDR3. Germline-derived CDR1 and CDR2 are MGHRA and YSYEKL. The CDR3 sequence is CASSQERRRNSYEQYF. For the CDR3, the DNA is TGCGCCAGCAGCCAAGAGAGACGGAGGAACTCCTACGAGCAGTACTTC.

The gene calls are TRBV19 and TRBJ2-5; weak D call: TRBD2 (6 bases). With 7 bases removed from V and 7 bases from J, the gap between germline ends came to 10 bases. The CDR3 is made up of 11 amino acids. Germline assignment: CDR1 LNHDA and CDR2 SQIVND (reference sequence). The CDR3 bases are TGTGCCAGTATTGGGGGAGGGACCCAGTACTTC. This sequence encodes CASIGGGTQYF.

The chain joins TRBV14 to TRBJ2-1, with 7 bases that match TRBD2. With 8 bases clipped from V and 3 bases from J, the junction kept 7 bases outside the gene matches. The CDR3 loop spans 14 amino acids. Looked up from germline, CDR1 is SGHDN and CDR2 is FVKESK. CDR3 DNA sequence: TGTGCCAGCGGGGCGGGAGCCCGCTACAATGAGCAGTTCTTC. Translating gives CASGAGARYNEQFF.

The chain has TRBV20-1 and TRBJ2-7, with D uncertain. The CDR3 runs to 11 residues. The germline CDR1 and CDR2 sequences are DFQATT and SNEGSKA (reference sequence). The V gene lost 6 bases and the J gene lost 3 bases, with 9 bases spanning the gap. The DNA for the CDR3 is TGCAGTGCCACCGACAACTACGAGCAGTACTTC. Protein sequence: CSATDNYEQYF.

V and J are TRBV5-1 and TRBJ2-7; 13 positions agree with TRBD2. J gave up 4 bases and V 0 bases, and 4 bases lay outside the gene matches. This CDR3 spans 16 amino acids. Germline V lookup: CDR1 SGHRS, CDR2 YFSETQ. CDR3 in DNA: TGCGCCAGCAGCTTGGGGACTAGCGGGAGAGGGTACGAGCAGTACTTC. Protein product: CASSLGTSGRGYEQYF.

The J gene is TRBJ2-7, the V gene TRBV10-3; possible D gene TRBD2, 6 bases. With 2 bases removed from V and 4 bases from J, the gap between germline ends came to 12 bases. This CDR3 is built from 14 residues. Germline CDR1 and CDR2: ENHRY and SYGVKD. The CDR3 sequence is CAISEGGVQYEQYF. The CDR3 coding sequence is TGTGCCATCAGTGAGGGCGGGGTACAGTACGAGCAGTACTTC.

The chain joins TRBV19 to TRBJ2-5; 7 nucleotides align to TRBD1. The CDR3 has 16 amino acids. The V gene's germline CDR1 is LNHDA and CDR2 SQIVND (reference sequence). V was clipped by 0 bases and J by 5 bases; unmatched bases: 9. The DNA for the CDR3 is TGTGCCAGTAGTATAGATGGGGCAGGGGGTTTGGAGACCCAGTACTTC. This gives the protein CASSIDGAGGLETQYF.

This chain links TRBV7-9 with TRBJ1-2, with 9 bases aligning to TRBD1. Germline values: CDR1 SEHNR, CDR2 FQNEAQ (reference sequence). This CDR3 has 16 residues. Trimming took 4 bases from V and 2 from J; bases not matched to a gene: 8. In DNA, the CDR3 is TGTGCCAGCAGCTCGAGGAGGGGACAGGGCAACTATGGCTACACCTTC. Its translation: CASSSRRGQGNYGYTF.